This T cell receptor beta chain is drawn from a study of cytomegalovirus exposure and HLA in healthy donors. The study's findings and limits: Association of a missense DCLRE1C variant with TCR beta V- and J-gene trimming was reported in a later analysis. Cytomegalovirus association was listed for about 150 TCR beta chains. Being productive about 87% or about 30% of the time was typical of most TCR beta V segments in an earlier analysis.

PCR primers comprised 60 Vbeta and 13 Jbeta primers. Here immunoSEQ multiplex PCR was the method, and the copy in TCRdb shows in-frame clones only, minus some. The sample holds roughly 130,000 clones, approximately 72% seen once. The donors gave bone marrow, and they were healthy. Germline V CDR1 and CDR2: SQVTM, ANQGSEA. The trim removed 2 bases at V and 5 bases at J, leaving 3 bases unmatched. The CDR3 sequence is 14 residues long. The table lists this clone with a count of one. As yet, its antigen is unknown. The sample consisted of PBMCs. The J gene is TRBJ2-2, the V gene TRBV29-1, with 9 bases matching TRBD1. The clonotype comes from a man aged 18 to 29 in good health and CMV-seronegative. CDR3 DNA: TGCAGCGTTGAAATACAGGGGGCGACCGGGGAGCTGTTTTTT. Protein product: CSVEIQGATGELFF.